Listed below are T cell receptor beta chains from one sample, sequenced in a study of cytomegalovirus exposure and HLA in healthy donors. Clones were sequenced by immunoSEQ multiplex PCR, and TCRdb holds only the in-frame ones, with some missing. Of 85,000 to 100,000 clones in the sample, under 85% were seen once. The specimen sequenced was PBMCs. These receptor sequences come from a woman in her 40s in good health and CMV-seropositive. Both conserved end residues are part of each CDR3. D genes are given only for firm matches. Size is stated for part of the rows, as once, few or many counts, or as a class when the clone is expanded.

TRBD1	TRBV11-2	.	TRBJ2-7	CASSLEGTVYEQYF	TGTGCCAGCAGCTTAGAGGGGACAGTTTACGAGCAGTACTTC
TRBD2	TRBV7-7	.	TRBJ2-5	CASSLNSGEETQYF	TGTGCTAGCAGCTTAAACAGCGGGGAGGAGACCCAGTACTTC
.	TRBV11-2	.	TRBJ1-2	CASSLVGDGYTF	TGTGCCAGCAGCTTGGTAGGGGATGGCTACACCTTC
TRBD2	TRBV7-8	.	TRBJ2-2	CASSLAFSGREATGELFF	TGTGCCAGCAGCTTAGCGTTTAGCGGGAGGGAGGCCACCGGGGAGCTGTTTTTT
TRBD1	TRBV11-2	.	TRBJ1-1	CASSLEFRGDEAFF	TGTGCCAGCAGCTTAGAGTTCAGGGGGGATGAAGCTTTCTTT
.	TRBV19	few	TRBJ2-1	CASSIGDNEQFF	TGTGCCAGTAGTATAGGAGACAATGAGCAGTTCTTC
.	TRBV7-8	.	TRBJ2-3	CASSLEYFTDTQYF	TGTGCCAGCAGCTTAGAGTACTTCACAGATACGCAGTATTTT
.	TRBV9	.	TRBJ1-3	CASSLDSFSGNTIYF	TGTGCCAGCAGTCTTGACTCTTTCTCTGGAAACACCATATATTTT
TRBD2	TRBV4-2	.	TRBJ2-1	CASSQEGPLAGGFGGGDNEQFF	TGTGCCAGCAGCCAAGAAGGACCCTTGGCGGGAGGGTTTGGAGGTGGCGACAATGAGCAGTTCTTC
TRBD2	TRBV29-1	.	TRBJ2-1	CSVPQESSGGVAYNEQFF	TGCAGCGTCCCCCAGGAGTCTAGCGGGGGGGTGGCCTACAATGAGCAGTTCTTC